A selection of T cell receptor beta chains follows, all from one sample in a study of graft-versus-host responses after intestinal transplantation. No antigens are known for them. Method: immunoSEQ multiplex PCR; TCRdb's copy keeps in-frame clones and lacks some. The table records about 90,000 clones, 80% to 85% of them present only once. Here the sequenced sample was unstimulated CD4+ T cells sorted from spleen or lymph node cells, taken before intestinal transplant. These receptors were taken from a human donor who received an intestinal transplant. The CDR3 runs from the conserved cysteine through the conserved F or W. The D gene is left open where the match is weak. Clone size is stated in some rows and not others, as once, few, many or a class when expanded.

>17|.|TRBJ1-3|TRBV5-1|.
CASSSGPRGGSGNTIYF
TGCGCCAGCAGTTCGGGACCCCGAGGGGGTTCTGGAAACACCATATATTTT
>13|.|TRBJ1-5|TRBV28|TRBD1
CASRGQGTQPQHF
TGTGCCAGCAGAGGACAGGGTACCCAGCCCCAGCATTTT
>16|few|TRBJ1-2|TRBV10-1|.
CASSESRGQGIYGYTF
TGCGCCAGCAGTGAGTCGAGAGGCCAGGGGATCTATGGCTACACCTTC
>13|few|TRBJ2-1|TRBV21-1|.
CASIPVRGNEQFF
TGTGCCAGCATCCCCGTTAGGGGGAATGAGCAGTTCTTC
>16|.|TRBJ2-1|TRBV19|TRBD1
CASSVRQGLGYNEQFF
TGTGCCAGTAGTGTCAGACAGGGGTTGGGGTACAATGAGCAGTTCTTC
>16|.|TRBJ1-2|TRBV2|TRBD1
CASSDHRGPPGYGYTF
TGTGCCAGCAGTGACCACAGGGGGCCGCCCGGCTATGGCTACACCTTC
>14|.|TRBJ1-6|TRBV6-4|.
CASSDVAANSPLHF
TGTGCCAGCAGTGACGTGGCGGCTAATTCACCCCTCCACTTT
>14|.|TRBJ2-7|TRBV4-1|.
CASSQVDSTYEQYF
TGCGCCAGCAGCCAAGTAGACAGTACCTACGAGCAGTACTTC
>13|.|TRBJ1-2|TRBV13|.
CASSPVRDYGYTF
TGTGCCAGCAGCCCCGTAAGAGACTATGGCTACACCTTC
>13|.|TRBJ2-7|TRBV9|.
CASSRGASYEQYF
TGTGCCAGCAGCCGCGGGGCCTCCTACGAGCAGTACTTC
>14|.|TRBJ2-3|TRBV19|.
CASSIGVVTDTQYF
TGTGCCAGTAGTATCGGGGTCGTTACAGATACGCAGTATTTT
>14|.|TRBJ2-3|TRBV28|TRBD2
CASSLVSGSYTQYF
TGTGCCAGCAGTTTGGTTAGCGGGAGTTATACGCAGTATTTT
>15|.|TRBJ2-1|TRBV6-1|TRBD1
CASSLGQGTNNEQFF
TGTGCCAGCAGCCTAGGACAGGGGACTAACAATGAGCAGTTCTTC
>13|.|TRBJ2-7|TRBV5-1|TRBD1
CASSLGDRDEQYF
TGCGCCAGCAGCTTGGGGGACAGGGACGAGCAGTACTTC
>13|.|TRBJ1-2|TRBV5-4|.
CASSADKNYGYTF
TGTGCCAGCAGCGCAGATAAAAACTATGGCTACACCTTC
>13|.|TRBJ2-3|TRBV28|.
CASSFGGPDTQYF
TGTGCCAGCAGTTTTGGGGGCCCAGATACGCAGTATTTT
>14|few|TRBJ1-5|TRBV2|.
CASRGLHSNQPQHF
TGTGCCAGCAGGGGCCTTCATAGCAATCAGCCCCAGCATTTT
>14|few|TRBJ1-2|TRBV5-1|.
CASSLGGGAEGYTF
TGCGCCAGCAGCTTGGGGGGGGGCGCGGAAGGCTACACCTTC
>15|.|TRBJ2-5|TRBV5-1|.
CASSTWQGGGETQYF
TGCGCCAGCTCTACTTGGCAGGGAGGTGGAGAGACCCAGTACTTC